This T cell receptor beta chain is drawn from a study of T cells in tumors after PD-1 blockade. Across the study: Patients had no prior checkpoint blockade, systemic immunosuppressants, or anti-cancer therapy within 4 weeks. A subset received ongoing vismodegib 150 mg daily alongside anti-PD-1 therapy.

Clones were read by immunoSEQ multiplex PCR, and TCRdb kept only the in-frame ones, dropping some. The sample has approximately 63,000 clones; approximately 79% are singletons. Sequenced here: PBMCs, sampled after anti-PD-1 treatment. This sequence was found in a human donor with basal cell carcinoma.

In nucleotides, the CDR3 is TGTGCCAGCCTCAAACTAGCCAAAAACATTCAGTACTTC. Protein sequence: CASLKLAKNIQYF. This chain joins TRBV2 and TRBJ2-4; D is uncertain. Germline CDR1 reads SNHLY; CDR2 reads FYNNEI. The CDR3 contains 13 residues. The germline V and J ends were trimmed by 8 bases and 0 bases, with 8 bases remaining between them.